Reported below is one T cell receptor beta chain. Seattle's cohort entered during active infection and was followed longitudinally. In the authors' workflow: The authors estimated nucleated cell counts from reference gene primer amplification. Data came from immunoSEQ multiplex PCR; TCRdb stores just in-frame clones and leaves some out. The V and J calls and clone size were taken over from that table, and D and trimming were inferred from the DNA. The sample consists of about 170,000 clones, approximately 91% of them appearing once. The germline gives CDR1 SGHAT, CDR2 FQNNGV. The length of the CDR3 is 15 residues. Between the trimmed V and J ends, which lost 3 bases and 0 bases, there was a span of 8 bases. These data come from a study of blood T cell repertoires in COVID-19. For the study at large: COVID-19 samples from acute and convalescent phases originated in the United States, Italy and Spain.

This chain connects TRBV11-2 to TRBJ2-2; tentative D call: TRBD1 (6 bases). This clonotype was obtained from a man between 18 and 29 years old with COVID-19, enrolled during active disease. Sequencing was done on a sample of peripheral blood. The CDR3 DNA follows: TGTGCCAGCAGCTTGGGGGCTTCGAACACCGGGGAGCTGTTTTTT. This codes for CASSLGASNTGELFF.